Presented here are 23 T cell receptor beta chains from one specimen sequenced in a study of PD-L1 blockade in urothelial cancer. This sample's time point: peripheral blood 6 weeks after treatment start. Clones were sequenced by immunoSEQ multiplex PCR, and TCRdb holds only the in-frame ones, with some missing. Here the sample spans under 70,000 clones, 85% to 90% being singletons. Sample: PBMCs, taken around atezolizumab (anti-PD-L1) treatment. The receptors were gathered from a man in his 60s with urothelial cancer.

This clone was recorded a few times. The rearrangement uses TRBV18 and TRBJ1-2; TRBD1 aligns across 9 bases. The ends lost 3 bases at V and 4 bases at J; junction bases unmatched: 12. Germline V CDR1 and CDR2: KGHSH, LQKENI. The CDR3 has 17 amino acids. CDR3 DNA: TGTGCCAGCTCACCCAATCCCGGGACAGGGACGATCTATGGCTACACCTTC. Encoded protein: CASSPNPGTGTIYGYTF. Based on the CDR3 plus reference TRBV18 and TRBJ1-2, the full variable domain is NAGVMQNPRHLVRRRGQEARLRCSPMKGHSHVYWYRQLPEEGLKFMVYLQKENIIDESGMPKERFSAEFPKEGPSILRIQQVVRGDSAAYFCASSPNPGTGTIYGYTFGSGTRLTVV.

This clone has a single count. The V call is TRBV9, the J call TRBJ2-3; a possible D gene is TRBD1 (5 bases). This CDR3 is 12 amino acids long. Trimming left V 3 bases short and J 8 bases short, with 10 bases between. Per the germline V gene, CDR1 is SGDLS and CDR2 is YYNGEE. The CDR3: CASSDGQATQYF. The DNA of the CDR3 is TGTGCCAGCAGCGATGGACAAGCTACGCAGTATTTT.

The chain uses TRBV7-9 and TRBJ2-3; no firm D call. This CDR3 contains 13 residues. V lost 2 bases to trimming and J lost 6 bases, with 9 bases between them. Germline loops: CDR1 SEHNR, CDR2 FQNEAQ (reference sequence). The CDR3 DNA is TGTGCCAGCAGCTTAAGCCCCCCCGATACGCAGTATTTT. Translated: CASSLSPPDTQYF.

This clone is a singleton in its sample. The rearrangement uses TRBV29-1 and TRBJ1-2; the match to TRBD1 covers 8 bases. Germline CDR1 reads SQVTM; CDR2 reads ANQGSEA. CDR3 size: 15 residues. V lost 2 bases to trimming and J lost 0 bases; unmatched junction nucleotides: 5. The CDR3 region has the DNA TGCAGCGTTGAACCGTGGACAGGGACTAACTATGGCTACACCTTC. Encoded protein: CSVEPWTGTNYGYTF.

CDR3 sequence reads: CASSLKGGGYRDTQYF. The CDR3 nucleotides read TGTGCCAGCAGCTTGAAGGGCGGGGGCTATCGGGATACGCAGTATTTT. J is TRBJ2-3 and V is TRBV7-2; D may be TRBD2 (7 bases). Germline lookup yields CDR1 SGHTA and CDR2 FQGNSA. CDR3 length: 16 amino acids. V was shortened by 3 bases and J by 6 bases, with 19 bases between the two germline ends.

The chain joins TRBV9 to TRBJ2-2; 15 nucleotides line up with TRBD2. The CDR3 spans 16 residues. Germline CDR1 SGDLS, CDR2 YYNGEE. V lost 7 bases, J lost 2 bases, and 3 bases stayed unmatched. Written as DNA, the CDR3 is TGTGCCAGCGGGACTAGCGGGGGGTTCAACACCGGGGAGCTGTTTTTT. Protein: CASGTSGGFNTGELFF.

The J gene is TRBJ1-2, the V gene TRBV30; 7 bases are a match to TRBD1. V shed 3 bases and J 8 bases; nucleotides not matched to a gene: 12. This CDR3 has 14 amino acids. CDR1 is GTSNPN, CDR2 SVGIG, per germline (reference sequence). The CDR3 DNA is TGTGCCTGGAGGGGGGACAGCTTTAGACCCGGCTACACCTTC. This gives the protein CAWRGDSFRPGYTF.

The genes are TRBV4-3 and TRBJ2-3; 7 bases align to TRBD2. In germline, CDR1 is LGHNA, CDR2 YSLEER. The CDR3 has 16 amino acids. The V gene end was trimmed by 1 base and the J gene end by 0 bases; junction bases not matched to a gene: 4. Here the CDR3 DNA reads TGCGCCAGCAGCCAAGGACTAGCAACAAGCACAGATACGCAGTATTTT. It translates to CASSQGLATSTDTQYF.

The CDR3 sequence is CASSLRLAGYEQYF. The CDR3 bases are TGTGCCAGCAGTCTACGACTAGCGGGCTACGAGCAGTACTTC. The V gene is TRBV27, the J gene TRBJ2-7; 10 bases map to TRBD2. Germline CDR1 MNHEY, CDR2 SMNVEV (reference sequence). J was trimmed by 3 bases and V by 5 bases; bases with no gene match: 4. The CDR3 loop spans 14 amino acids.

The V gene is TRBV4-1, the J gene TRBJ1-6, with D possibly TRBD1 on 5 matching bases. Germline V gene data show CDR1 as MGHRA and CDR2 as YSYEKL. The CDR3 runs to 15 residues. Trimming pared 1 base from V and 7 bases from J, leaving 11 bases between. The DNA for the CDR3 is TGCGCCAGCAGCCAAGTGGGGGGTAGGAATTCACCCCTCCACTTT. Translation gives CASSQVGGRNSPLHF.

The CDR3 DNA reads TGTGCCAGCAGCCCAAGGGCGGTGGAGGACTACACCTTC. As protein: CASSPRAVEDYTF. The chain combines TRBV16 with TRBJ1-2; D is unresolved. Per germline, CDR1 KGHSY and CDR2 FQNENV. The V end was cut by 4 bases, the J end by 10 bases, with 16 bases between. The length of the CDR3 is 13 residues.

This chain joins TRBV5-1 and TRBJ1-6; 10 nucleotides line up with TRBD1. J gave up 8 bases and V 2 bases, and 1 base lay outside the gene matches. Germline loops: CDR1 SGHRS, CDR2 YFSETQ. This CDR3 has 14 amino acids. DNA of the CDR3: TGCGCCAGCAGCTTTGGACAGGGGGATTCACCCCTCCACTTT. This translates into CASSFGQGDSPLHF.

The chain employs TRBV9 and TRBJ1-2; D is undetermined. Germline V gene sequence: CDR1 SGDLS, CDR2 YYNGEE. Trimming pared 0 bases from V and 2 bases from J, leaving 11 bases between. The CDR3 runs to 15 residues. CDR3 in DNA: TGTGCCAGCAGCGTAGAGGGCAGAGGGAACTATGGCTACACCTTC. Its translation: CASSVEGRGNYGYTF. The entire variable domain, with the rest obtained from reference TRBV9 and TRBJ1-2, is as follows: DSGVTQTPKHLITATGQRVTLRCSPRSGDLSVYWYQQSLDQGLQFLIQYYNGEERAKGNILERFSAQQFPDLHSELNLSSLELGDSALYFCASSVEGRGNYGYTFGSGTRLTVV.

The genes are TRBV5-6 and TRBJ2-3; 10 bases are shared with TRBD2. CDR3 length: 15 amino acids. The J segment lost 2 bases and the V segment lost 3 bases, leaving 3 bases of the junction unmatched. The V gene's germline CDR1 is SGHDT and CDR2 YYEEEE. CDR3 protein: CASSSLAGATDTQYF. The CDR3 region has the DNA TGTGCCAGCAGCTCTCTAGCGGGGGCCACAGATACGCAGTATTTT.

V usage is TRBV7-9 and J usage is TRBJ1-3; D possibly corresponds to TRBD1 (6 bases). V lost 8 bases, J lost 4 bases, and 15 bases lay in between. The germline V gene has CDR1 SEHNR and CDR2 FQNEAQ (reference sequence). The CDR3 spans 14 residues. In nucleotides, the CDR3 is TGTGCCAGCGGCCGGGGGGCGGAGGGAAACACCATATATTTT. It specifies CASGRGAEGNTIYF. Drawing the rest from reference TRBV7-9 and TRBJ1-3, the complete variable domain is DTGVSQNPRHKITKRGQNVTFRCDPISEHNRLYWYRQTLGQGPEFLTYFQNEAQLEKSRLLSDRFSAERPKGSFSTLEIQRTEQGDSAMYLCASGRGAEGNTIYFGEGSWLTVV.

The V call is TRBV2, the J call TRBJ1-1; the D is unclear. This CDR3 spans 14 amino acids. Germline CDR1 reads SNHLY; CDR2 reads FYNNEI. The V and J ends lost 7 bases and 0 bases respectively, with 12 bases between them. CDR3 in amino acids: CASKPGEMNTEAFF. CDR3 sequence (DNA): TGTGCCAGCAAGCCAGGCGAAATGAACACTGAAGCTTTCTTT.

The chain is built from TRBV28 and TRBJ2-1, with D possibly matching TRBD1 (5 bases). The CDR3 has 11 residues. Germline CDR1 and CDR2: MDHEN and SYDVKM. Trimming left V 2 bases short and J 10 bases short, with 6 bases between. The CDR3 nucleotides read TGTGCCAGCAGTTTACGACAGGAGCAGTTCTTC. Translation: CASSLRQEQFF. The full variable domain, completed using reference TRBV28 and TRBJ2-1, is DVKVTQSSRYLVKRTGEKVFLECVQDMDHENMFWYRQDPGLGLRLIYFSYDVKMKEKGDIPEGYSVSREKKERFSLILESASTNQTSMYLCASSLRQEQFFGPGTRLTVL.

This clone was seen only a few times. The junction departs from the called germline gene at one end, perhaps through a read error. The gene calls are TRBV7-7 and TRBJ2-5; 10 nucleotides line up with TRBD1. The CDR3 runs 16 residues. Germline CDR1 and CDR2: SSHAT and FNYEAQ (reference sequence). CDR3 protein: CASSDGQGEIQETQYF. In nucleotides, the CDR3 is TGTGCTAGCAGCGACGGACAGGGGGAGATCCAAGAGACCCAGTACTTC.

This clone came up once. This chain uses TRBV9 with TRBJ2-1, with 11 bases lining up with TRBD2. This CDR3 is built from 17 residues. From germline, CDR1 is SGDLS and CDR2 YYNGEE. The ends lost 4 bases at V and 4 bases at J; junction bases unmatched: 10. The CDR3 coding sequence is TGTGCCAGCAGCTACGGGACTAGCGGAGAGGGATACAATGAGCAGTTCTTC. Amino acid sequence: CASSYGTSGEGYNEQFF.

J is TRBJ1-1 and V is TRBV6-6; 10 bases map to TRBD1. Germline V lookup: CDR1 MNHNY, CDR2 SVGAGI (reference sequence). With 8 bases clipped from V and 1 base from J, the junction kept 10 bases outside the gene matches. There are 16 residues in the CDR3. CDR3 region: CASPGTGALGNTEAFF. CDR3 in DNA: TGTGCCAGCCCCGGGACAGGGGCCTTAGGGAACACTGAAGCTTTCTTT.

This clone was seen a handful of times. The V and J genes are TRBV7-6 and TRBJ1-2, with D perhaps TRBD1 (5 bases). Germline CDR1 SGHVS, CDR2 FNYEAQ. V shed 1 base and J shed 5 bases, with 5 bases lying between them. The CDR3 has 12 amino acids. CDR3 amino acids: CASSLEGYGYTF. The CDR3 DNA follows: TGTGCCAGCAGCTTAGAGGGGTATGGCTACACCTTC.

This chain uses TRBV6-6 with TRBJ1-2; a weak D match, TRBD1 (6 bases). Germline CDR1 reads MNHNY; CDR2 reads SVGAGI (reference sequence). The CDR3 consists of 15 residues. The ends were cut back, 5 bases at V and 1 base at J, with 14 bases in the middle. CDR3 DNA: TGTGCCAGCAGTGACAGGACCACATTTAACTATGGCTACACCTTC. Residues: CASSDRTTFNYGYTF.

The chain links TRBV25-1 to TRBJ1-1, with D perhaps matching TRBD1 (5 bases). The CDR3 consists of 14 residues. V lost 6 bases to trimming and J lost 6 bases, with 17 bases between them. Germline CDR1 MGHDK, CDR2 SYGVNS. The CDR3 loop reads CASSLSGAQPEAFF. CDR3 in DNA: TGTGCCAGCAGCCTAAGTGGGGCGCAACCTGAAGCTTTCTTT.